The next 10 T cell receptor beta chains were all read from a single sample in a study of blood T cells in healthy people across ages. Using a J-beta primer mix together with a sample-barcoded 5' primer, a second PCR was run for about 6 to 11 cycles. TCRdb processed the 5' RACE reads anew with MiXCR; each CDR3 protein has one entry. The table has approximately 800,000 distinct CDR3 sequences, 55% to 75% seen once. Source material: blood. Source of these receptors: a man between 25 and 39 years old in good health.

The chain couples TRBV25-1 to TRBJ2-7; TRBD1 matches at 9 bases. The end of the DNA aligns better with TRBJ2-5, so the J call may be wrong. The CDR3 extends over 16 amino acids. Germline V gene data show CDR1 as MGHDK and CDR2 as SYGVNS. CDR3 region: CASSSSQGAPGETQYF. CDR3 DNA sequence: TGTGCCAGCAGCTCCTCACAGGGGGCGCCAGGGGAGACCCAGTACTTC.

V gene TRBV15 combines with J gene TRBJ2-3, with TRBD2 matching 12 bases. The germline CDR1 and CDR2 sequences are LNHNV and YYDKDF (reference sequence). CDR3 length: 15 residues. Germline trimming cut 3 bases from V and 7 bases from J; bases unmatched to any gene: 5. CDR3 sequence (DNA): TGTGCCACCAGCAGCCGACTAGCGGGAGTAAATACGCAGTATTTT. Its translation is CATSSRLAGVNTQYF.

The chain employs TRBV20-1 and TRBJ2-7; 9 bases map to TRBD1. CDR1 and CDR2 (germline): DFQATT, SNEGSKA (reference sequence). This CDR3 has 16 amino acids. The J segment lost 3 bases and the V segment lost 1 base, leaving 10 bases of the junction unmatched. CDR3 region: CSARGDRANSIYEQYF. In nucleotides, the CDR3 is TGCAGTGCTAGAGGGGACAGGGCTAACTCTATCTACGAGCAGTACTTC.

The rearrangement joins TRBV4-1 to TRBJ2-7; tentatively, D is TRBD1 (6 bases). The J call could be wrong; TRBJ2-5 is a better fit for the DNA end. Germline CDR1 is MGHRA and CDR2 is YSYEKL. The CDR3 is 15 amino acids. CDR3 coding DNA: TGCGCCAGCAGCCCAGGGGACCGACAGAAGGAGACCCAGTACTTC. Encoded protein: CASSPGDRQKETQYF.

The genes are TRBV5-1 and TRBJ2-3; D is perhaps TRBD1 (6 bases). The germline V and J ends were trimmed by 4 bases and 4 bases, with 19 bases remaining between them. Looked up from germline, CDR1 is SGHRS and CDR2 is YFSETQ. The CDR3 runs 16 residues. The DNA for the CDR3 is TGCGCCAGCAGCCCAGGACGAGGGGGTGGGGCAGATACGCAGTATTTT. Translating it yields CASSPGRGGGADTQYF. Supplemented by reference TRBV5-1 and TRBJ2-3, the full variable domain reads KAGVTQTPRYLIKTRGQQVTLSCSPISGHRSVSWYQQTPGQGLQFLFEYFSETQRNKGNFPGRFSGRQFSNSRSEMNVSTLELGDSALYLCASSPGRGGGADTQYFGPGTRLTVL.

The genes are TRBV11-2 and TRBJ2-1; TRBD2 agrees at 7 bases. The CDR3 totals 14 residues. The germline V gene has CDR1 SGHAT and CDR2 FQNNGV. Unmatched junction bases numbered 11, after V lost 5 bases and J lost 10 bases. The CDR3 here is CASSPTSLRFEQFF. The DNA of the CDR3 is TGTGCCAGCAGCCCGACTAGCCTTAGGTTCGAGCAGTTCTTC.

The sample holds a few counts of this clonotype. The chain couples TRBV29-1 to TRBJ1-5; 9 bases match TRBD1. The junction had 3 bases not matched to a gene; V was cut back by 6 bases and J by 3 bases. CDR1 and CDR2 from the germline V gene are SQVTM and ANQGSEA. The CDR3 totals 13 residues. Written as DNA, the CDR3 is TGCAGCGTGGGACAGGGAAACAATCAGCCCCAGCATTTT. Encoded protein: CSVGQGNNQPQHF.

This clonotype was detected only once. This chain connects TRBV29-1 to TRBJ2-5; 10 bases line up with TRBD2. Judging by the DNA end, TRBJ2-7 fits better; the J call may be wrong. The CDR3 has 13 residues. Germline CDR1 SQVTM, CDR2 ANQGSEA. The DNA for the CDR3 is TGCAGCGCAAAGCGGGAGGGCCTCCGCGAGCAGTACTTC. This encodes CSAKREGLREQYF.

V usage is TRBV10-3 and J usage is TRBJ1-1; no reliable D call. The CDR3 loop spans 14 amino acids. V lost 0 bases, J lost 2 bases, and 7 bases lay in between. CDR1 is ENHRY, CDR2 SYGVKD, per germline. The CDR3 reads CAISESEGNTEAFF. In DNA form, the CDR3 reads TGTGCCATCAGTGAGTCGGAGGGCAACACTGAAGCTTTCTTT.

The rearrangement links TRBV13 to TRBJ2-7, with 7 positions matching TRBD2. The V segment lost 2 bases and the J segment 4 bases; nucleotides outside the gene matches: 11. The V gene's germline CDR1 is PRHDT and CDR2 FYEKMQ (reference sequence). CDR3 length equals 16 residues. CDR3 DNA: TGTGCCAGCAGCTTACGAATCGCGGAGGGAGGGTACGAGCAGTACTTC. Translated, it gives CASSLRIAEGGYEQYF.